Following are 21 T cell receptor beta chains from one sample sequenced in a study of regulatory T cells in long-lasting Graves disease. Relying on iRepertoire HTBI primers and Arm-PCR of CDR3 regions, the team built TCR beta libraries. TCRdb used MiXCR to reprocess the multiplex PCR reads, holding one entry per CDR3 protein. Altogether roughly 450,000 distinct CDR3 sequences are present, 20% to 25% being singletons, with the ten largest covering approximately 8%. Time point reported: persistent/refractory GD, antithyroid drugs over 5 years with positive TRAb. Construction of the TCR library relied on RNA isolated from PBMCs. The specimen comprised peripheral blood mononuclear cells (PBMCs), sampled when the disease was refractory, from a patient treated with antithyroid drugs. These receptor sequences come from a female donor with Graves disease.

This clonotype was counted at least ten times. The chain carries TRBV18 and TRBJ2-5; possible D gene TRBD2, 5 bases. Trimming shortened V by 4 bases and J by 5 bases, and 14 bases separated the two germline ends. The CDR3 sequence is 14 residues long. CDR1 and CDR2 from the germline V gene are KGHSH and LQKENI. The CDR3 reads CASSLRLGGETQYF. The CDR3, as DNA: TGTGCCAGCTCACTCAGACTCGGCGGGGAGACCCAGTACTTC.

This clonotype was counted ten times or more. The chain recombines TRBV27 with TRBJ2-7; TRBD1 might be the D (5 bases). CDR1 MNHEY and CDR2 SMNVEV come from the germline V gene (reference sequence). The V and J ends lost 5 bases and 3 bases respectively, with 17 bases between them. The CDR3 has 15 amino acids. CDR3 DNA sequence: TGTGCCAGCAGTATCTCAGGGTCCCCTGGCTACGAGCAGTACTTC. Amino acid sequence: CASSISGSPGYEQYF.

This clonotype was counted ten times or more. The rearrangement links TRBV5-5 to TRBJ2-7, with D perhaps TRBD1 or TRBD2 (5 bases each). Germline loops: CDR1 SGHKS, CDR2 YYEKEE (reference sequence). The ends were cut back, 0 bases at V and 0 bases at J, with 13 bases in the middle. The CDR3 spans 16 residues. CDR3 protein: CASSLEGLGTSYEQYF. CDR3 DNA sequence: TGTGCCAGCAGCTTGGAGGGTCTGGGGACCTCCTACGAGCAGTACTTC.

The chain links TRBV9 to TRBJ1-1; D uncertain. CDR3 length equals 13 residues. The V end lost 0 bases, the J end lost 4 bases, and 7 bases lay between the germline ends. From germline, CDR1 is SGDLS and CDR2 YYNGEE. The CDR3 sequence: CASSVAPATEAFF. CDR3 DNA sequence: TGTGCCAGCAGCGTAGCCCCCGCCACTGAAGCTTTCTTT.

This clonotype was observed at least ten times. This chain links TRBV11-2 with TRBJ2-7, with D unclear. CDR3 length equals 14 residues. Germline CDR1 and CDR2: SGHAT and FQNNGV. V was clipped by 0 bases and J by 0 bases, with 6 bases between them. The CDR3 protein is CASSLERTSYEQYF. DNA for the CDR3: TGTGCCAGCAGCTTAGAACGGACCTCCTACGAGCAGTACTTC. Together with reference TRBV11-2 and TRBJ2-7, the CDR3 gives the full variable domain: EAGVAQSPRYKIIEKRQSVAFWCNPISGHATLYWYQQILGQGPKLLIQFQNNGVVDDSQLPKDRFSAERLKGVDSTLKIQPAKLEDSAVYLCASSLERTSYEQYFGPGTRLTVT.

This clonotype showed up just a few times. CDR3 amino acids: CASSFSTLGGPQHF. DNA for the CDR3: TGTGCCAGCAGCTTCTCGACCCTCGGTGGCCCCCAGCATTTT. The chain recombines TRBV7-2 with TRBJ1-5; D remains unclear. CDR3 length: 14 amino acids. Germline CDR1 is SGHTA and CDR2 is FQGNSA. V lost 3 bases to trimming and J lost 10 bases, with 16 bases between them.

This clonotype showed up many times. V and J are TRBV6-5 and TRBJ2-2, with 11 bases lining up with TRBD2. Germline assignment: CDR1 MNHEY and CDR2 SVGAGI. The ends lost 4 bases at V and 4 bases at J; junction bases unmatched: 5. This CDR3 has 16 residues. CDR3 bases: TGTGCCAGCAGTTTGGGACTAGCGGAGACCACCGGGGAGCTGTTTTTT. Translated, it gives CASSLGLAETTGELFF.

This clonotype was counted at least ten times. The J gene is TRBJ1-5, the V gene TRBV6-1, with D unclear. The CDR3 is 15 residues long. Per germline, CDR1 MNHNS and CDR2 SASEGT. V lost 0 bases and J lost 2, with 8 bases in between. The CDR3 protein is CASSEAGLGNQPQHF. The CDR3 DNA sequence: TGTGCCAGCAGTGAAGCGGGGTTGGGCAATCAGCCCCAGCATTTT.

This clonotype was counted many times. The chain couples TRBV6-1 to TRBJ1-2; 10 positions agree with TRBD1. CDR3 size: 14 residues. Unmatched junction bases numbered 9, after V lost 6 bases and J lost 8 bases. Germline values: CDR1 MNHNS, CDR2 SASEGT. The CDR3 region is CASSRRQGARGYTF. DNA of the CDR3: TGTGCCAGCAGCCGAAGACAGGGGGCGCGGGGCTACACCTTC.

The gene calls are TRBV28 and TRBJ1-5; D is possibly TRBD1 (6 bases). CDR1 MDHEN and CDR2 SYDVKM come from the germline V gene. With 2 bases removed from V and 3 bases from J, the gap between germline ends came to 8 bases. The CDR3 spans 14 residues. The chain's CDR3 is CASSLGQNNQPQHF. CDR3 coding DNA: TGTGCCAGCAGTTTAGGACAGAACAATCAGCCCCAGCATTTT.

The V gene is TRBV28, the J gene TRBJ2-3; 8 bases align to TRBD2. The trim removed 5 bases at V and 1 base at J, leaving 5 bases unmatched. CDR1 and CDR2 (germline): MDHEN, SYDVKM. The CDR3 is 15 residues long. The CDR3 coding sequence is TGTGCCAGCAGTGGGACTAGGGGAGGCACAGATACGCAGTATTTT. This codes for CASSGTRGGTDTQYF.

This clonotype was detected ten times or more. The rearrangement links TRBV10-3 to TRBJ2-5; 9 bases map to TRBD1. V was clipped by 0 bases and J by 4 bases; unmatched bases: 6. CDR1 is ENHRY, CDR2 SYGVKD, per germline. The CDR3 sequence is 16 residues long. In nucleotides, the CDR3 is TGTGCCATCAGTGAGTCCAAACAGGGGGCTGGAGAGACCCAGTACTTC. Protein product: CAISESKQGAGETQYF.

On this clonotype: This may be a read error, as it is one base from a much larger clone. V is TRBV7-3 and J is TRBJ2-5; D possibly uses TRBD1 or TRBD2 (5 bases each). The CDR3 contains 14 residues. The ends were cut back, 5 bases at V and 1 base at J, with 11 bases in the middle. Germline V gene data show CDR1 as SGHTA and CDR2 as FQGTGA. The CDR3 bases are TGTGCCAGCAGCACAAGTGGGGGCCAAGAGACCCAGTACTTC. Its protein product is CASSTSGGQETQYF.

The table lists this clonotype with a few counts. The rearrangement uses TRBV3-1 and TRBJ2-2; D is unresolved. V was trimmed by 4 bases and J by 4 bases, leaving 16 bases between them. This CDR3 has 16 residues. CDR1 is LGHDT and CDR2 is YNNKEL in the germline V gene (reference sequence). The CDR3 sequence: CASSPPRAYGTGELFF. CDR3 DNA sequence: TGTGCCAGCAGCCCCCCTCGGGCATACGGCACCGGGGAGCTGTTTTTT.

This clonotype was seen more than once but under ten times. V usage is TRBV6-1 and J usage is TRBJ1-6, with D possibly TRBD1 on 5 matching bases. V lost 6 bases, J lost 8 bases, and 17 bases lay in between. The CDR3 sequence is 15 residues long. Germline CDR1 MNHNS, CDR2 SASEGT. CDR3 loop: CASRLPGTTDSPLHF. The CDR3 DNA follows: TGTGCCAGCAGGCTCCCCGGGACCACAGATTCACCCCTCCACTTT.

This clonotype was detected many times. The chain has TRBV12-3 or TRBV12-4 and TRBJ1-6; maybe TRBD1 (5 bases). This CDR3 is 13 amino acids long. The V end lost 6 bases, the J end lost 9 bases, and 12 bases lay between the germline ends. CDR3: CASSQGWASPLHF. In DNA, the CDR3 is TGTGCCAGCAGCCAGGGCTGGGCTTCACCCCTCCACTTT.

This clonotype came up many times. V and J are TRBV2 and TRBJ2-5; 11 bases agree with TRBD2. V was clipped by 0 bases and J by 5 bases; unmatched bases: 8. CDR1 is SNHLY and CDR2 is FYNNEI in the germline V gene. There are 17 residues in the CDR3. This CDR3 is CASSEATLAGVIETQYF. CDR3 DNA: TGTGCCAGCAGTGAAGCAACACTAGCGGGAGTTATTGAGACCCAGTACTTC. The entire variable domain, with the rest obtained from reference TRBV2 and TRBJ2-5, is as follows: EPEVTQTPSHQVTQMGQEVILRCVPISNHLYFYWYRQILGQKVEFLVSFYNNEISEKSEIFDDQFSVERPDGSNFTLKIRSTKLEDSAMYFCASSEATLAGVIETQYFGPGTRLLVL.

This clonotype was seen a handful of times. CDR3 loop: CASSSAGVAFF. The CDR3 nucleotides are TGTGCCAGCAGCTCGGCAGGGGTAGCTTTCTTT. The J gene is TRBJ1-1, the V gene TRBV7-9, with D possibly being TRBD1 (6 bases). Germline CDR1 reads SEHNR; CDR2 reads FQNEAQ (reference sequence). V lost 4 bases, J lost 10 bases, and 10 bases lay in between. This CDR3 comprises 11 residues.

The chain couples TRBV13 to TRBJ2-2; 12 nucleotides align to TRBD2. The V and J ends lost 2 bases and 7 bases, in that order; junction bases with no gene match: 5. CDR3 length: 16 amino acids. Germline V gene lookup returns CDR1 PRHDT and CDR2 FYEKMQ (reference sequence). For the CDR3, the DNA is TGTGCCAGCAGCTTATTGACTAGCGGGAGTCACGGGGAGCTGTTTTTT. Residues: CASSLLTSGSHGELFF. Looking up the rest from reference TRBV13 and TRBJ2-2 gives the full variable domain: AAGVIQSPRHLIKEKRETATLKCYPIPRHDTVYWYQQGPGQDPQFLISFYEKMQSDKGSIPDRFSAQQFSDYHSELNMSSLELGDSALYFCASSLLTSGSHGELFFGEGSRLTVL.

This clonotype was detected ten times or more. CDR3: CASSSPGDRPEAFF. CDR3 DNA sequence: TGTGCCAGCAGTTCCCCGGGAGATCGACCTGAAGCTTTCTTT. The rearrangement joins TRBV6-5 to TRBJ1-1; D is undetermined. Between the trimmed V and J ends, which lost 4 bases and 6 bases, there was a span of 15 bases. Germline values: CDR1 MNHEY, CDR2 SVGAGI. The CDR3 has 14 amino acids.

This clonotype has more than one count but fewer than ten. The rearrangement links TRBV30 to TRBJ1-1; D not certain. Germline lookup yields CDR1 GTSNPN and CDR2 SVGIG (reference sequence). Deletions cut 3 bases from V and 3 bases from J, with 11 bases between. This CDR3 comprises 13 residues. The CDR3 sequence is CAWSVLGYTEAFF. CDR3 sequence (DNA): TGTGCCTGGAGCGTGCTAGGGTACACTGAAGCTTTCTTT.